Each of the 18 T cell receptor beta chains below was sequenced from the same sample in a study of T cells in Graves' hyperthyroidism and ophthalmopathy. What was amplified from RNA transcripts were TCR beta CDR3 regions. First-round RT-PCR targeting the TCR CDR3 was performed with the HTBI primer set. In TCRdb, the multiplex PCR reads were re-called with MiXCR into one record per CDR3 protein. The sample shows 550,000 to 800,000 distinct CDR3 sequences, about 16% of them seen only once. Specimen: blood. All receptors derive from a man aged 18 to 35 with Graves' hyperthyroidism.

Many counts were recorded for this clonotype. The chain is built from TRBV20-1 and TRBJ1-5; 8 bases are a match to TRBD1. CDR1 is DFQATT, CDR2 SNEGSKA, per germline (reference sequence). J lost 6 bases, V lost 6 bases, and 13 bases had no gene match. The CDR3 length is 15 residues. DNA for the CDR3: TGCAGTGCGGGGATGGCAGGGGGCGTGCGTCAGCCCCAGCATTTT. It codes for CSAGMAGGVRQPQHF.

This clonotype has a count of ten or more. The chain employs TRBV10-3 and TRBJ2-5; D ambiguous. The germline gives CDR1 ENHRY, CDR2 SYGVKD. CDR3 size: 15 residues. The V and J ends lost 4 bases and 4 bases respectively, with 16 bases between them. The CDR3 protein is CAISVGNSLRETQYF. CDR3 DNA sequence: TGTGCCATCAGTGTGGGTAATAGCCTGAGAGAGACCCAGTACTTC.

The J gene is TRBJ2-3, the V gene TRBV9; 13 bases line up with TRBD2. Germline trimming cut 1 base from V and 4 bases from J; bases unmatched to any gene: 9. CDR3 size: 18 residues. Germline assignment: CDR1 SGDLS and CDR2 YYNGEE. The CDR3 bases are TGTGCCAGCAGCGTACCTCGGACTAGCGGGAGTACCCCAGATACGCAGTATTTT. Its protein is CASSVPRTSGSTPDTQYF. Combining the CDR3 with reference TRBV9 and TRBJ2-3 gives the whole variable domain DSGVTQTPKHLITATGQRVTLRCSPRSGDLSVYWYQQSLDQGLQFLIQYYNGEERAKGNILERFSAQQFPDLHSELNLSSLELGDSALYFCASSVPRTSGSTPDTQYFGPGTRLTVL.

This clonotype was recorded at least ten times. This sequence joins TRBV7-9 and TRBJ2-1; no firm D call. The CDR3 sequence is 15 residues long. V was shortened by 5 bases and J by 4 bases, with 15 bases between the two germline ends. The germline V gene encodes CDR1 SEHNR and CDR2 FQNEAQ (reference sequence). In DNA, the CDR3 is TGTGCCAGCAGCCCGGCTGTGGTGCGATACAATGAGCAGTTCTTC. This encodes CASSPAVVRYNEQFF.

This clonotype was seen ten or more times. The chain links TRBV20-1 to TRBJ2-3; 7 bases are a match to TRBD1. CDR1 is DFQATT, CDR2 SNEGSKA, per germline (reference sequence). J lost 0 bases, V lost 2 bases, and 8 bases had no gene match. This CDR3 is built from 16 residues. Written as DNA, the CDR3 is TGCAGTGCTAGAAACCCCGGGACAGCAAGCACAGATACGCAGTATTTT. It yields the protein CSARNPGTASTDTQYF.

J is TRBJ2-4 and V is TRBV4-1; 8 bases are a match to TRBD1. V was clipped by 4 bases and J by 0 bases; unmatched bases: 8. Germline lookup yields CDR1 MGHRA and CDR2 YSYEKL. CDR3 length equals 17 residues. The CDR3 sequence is CASSRGQGDLAKNIQYF. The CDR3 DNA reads TGCGCCAGCAGCCGAGGACAGGGCGATCTAGCCAAAAACATTCAGTACTTC.

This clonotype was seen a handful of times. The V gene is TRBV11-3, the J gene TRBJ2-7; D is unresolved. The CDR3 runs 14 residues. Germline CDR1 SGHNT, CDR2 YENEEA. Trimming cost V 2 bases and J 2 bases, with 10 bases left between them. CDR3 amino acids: CASSLSPGTYEQYF. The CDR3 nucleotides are TGTGCCAGCAGCTTAAGTCCGGGCACCTACGAGCAGTACTTC.

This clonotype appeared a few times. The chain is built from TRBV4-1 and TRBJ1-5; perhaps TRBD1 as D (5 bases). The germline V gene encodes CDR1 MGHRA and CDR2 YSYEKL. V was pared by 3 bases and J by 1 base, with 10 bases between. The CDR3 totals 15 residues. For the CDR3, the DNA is TGCGCCAGCAGCCAGGGGGTGTTGAGCAATCAGCCCCAGCATTTT. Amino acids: CASSQGVLSNQPQHF.

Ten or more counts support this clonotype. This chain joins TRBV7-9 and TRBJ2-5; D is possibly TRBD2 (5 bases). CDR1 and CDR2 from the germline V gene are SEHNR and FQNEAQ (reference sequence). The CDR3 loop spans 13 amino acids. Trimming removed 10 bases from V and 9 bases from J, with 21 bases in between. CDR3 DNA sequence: TGTGCCACTCGGGGTCCTGGAAATAAGGCCCAGTACTTC. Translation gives CATRGPGNKAQYF.

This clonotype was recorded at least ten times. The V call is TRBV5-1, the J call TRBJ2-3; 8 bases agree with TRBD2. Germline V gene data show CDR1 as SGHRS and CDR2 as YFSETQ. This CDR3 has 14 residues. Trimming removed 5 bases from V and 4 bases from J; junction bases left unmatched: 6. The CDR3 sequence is CASRQELAADTQYF. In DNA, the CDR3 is TGCGCCAGCAGACAAGAACTAGCGGCAGATACGCAGTATTTT. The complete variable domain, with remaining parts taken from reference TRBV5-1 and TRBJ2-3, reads KAGVTQTPRYLIKTRGQQVTLSCSPISGHRSVSWYQQTPGQGLQFLFEYFSETQRNKGNFPGRFSGRQFSNSRSEMNVSTLELGDSALYLCASRQELAADTQYFGPGTRLTVL.

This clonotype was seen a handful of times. DNA of the CDR3: TGTGCCAGCAGTTACGAAGGCGGGCTCACAGATACGCAGTATTTT. Protein sequence: CASSYEGGLTDTQYF. The V call is TRBV6-5, the J call TRBJ2-3; D possibly corresponds to TRBD2 (5 bases). The CDR3 is 15 residues long. From germline, CDR1 is MNHEY and CDR2 SVGAGI. Trimming took 2 bases from V and 2 from J, leaving 11 bases between them.

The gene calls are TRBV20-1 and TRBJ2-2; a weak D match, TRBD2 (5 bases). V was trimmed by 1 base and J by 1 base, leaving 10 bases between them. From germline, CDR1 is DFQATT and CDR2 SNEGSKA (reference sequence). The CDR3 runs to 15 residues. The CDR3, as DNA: TGCAGTGCTAGAGGCCGGAGCGGGAACACCGGGGAGCTGTTTTTT. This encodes CSARGRSGNTGELFF.

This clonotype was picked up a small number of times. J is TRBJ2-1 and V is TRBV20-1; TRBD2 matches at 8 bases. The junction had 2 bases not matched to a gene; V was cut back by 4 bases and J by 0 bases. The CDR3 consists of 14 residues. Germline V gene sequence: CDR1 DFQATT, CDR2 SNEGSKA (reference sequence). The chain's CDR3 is CSAKRGTSYNEQFF. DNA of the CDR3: TGCAGTGCTAAGCGGGGGACCTCCTACAATGAGCAGTTCTTC.

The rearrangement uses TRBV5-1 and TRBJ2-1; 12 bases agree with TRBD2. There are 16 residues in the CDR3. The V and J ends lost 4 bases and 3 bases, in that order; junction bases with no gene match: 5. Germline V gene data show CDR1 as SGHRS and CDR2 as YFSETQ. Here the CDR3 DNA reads TGCGCCAGCAGCGCAGGGACTAGCGGGTACTACAATGAGCAGTTCTTC. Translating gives CASSAGTSGYYNEQFF.

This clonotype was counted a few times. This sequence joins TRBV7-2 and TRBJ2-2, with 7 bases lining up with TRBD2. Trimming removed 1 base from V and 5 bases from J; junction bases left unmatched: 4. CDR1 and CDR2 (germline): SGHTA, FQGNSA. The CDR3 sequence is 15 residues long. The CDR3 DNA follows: TGTGCCAGCAGCTTAGTCTTGCGGGGGACCGGGGAGCTGTTTTTT. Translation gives CASSLVLRGTGELFF.

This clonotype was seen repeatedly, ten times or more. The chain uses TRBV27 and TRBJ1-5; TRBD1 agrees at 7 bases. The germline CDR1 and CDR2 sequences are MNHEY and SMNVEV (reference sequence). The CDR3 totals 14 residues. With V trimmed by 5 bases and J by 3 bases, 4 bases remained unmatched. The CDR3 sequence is CASSGDRANQPQHF. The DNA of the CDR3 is TGTGCCAGCAGTGGCGACAGGGCCAATCAGCCCCAGCATTTT.

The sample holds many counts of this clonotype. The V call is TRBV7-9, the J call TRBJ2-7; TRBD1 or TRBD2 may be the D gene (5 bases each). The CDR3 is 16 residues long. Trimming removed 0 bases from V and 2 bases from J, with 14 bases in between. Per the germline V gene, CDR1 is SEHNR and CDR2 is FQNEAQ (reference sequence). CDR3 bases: TGTGCCAGCAGCTTAGCCAGGGAGATAAGGGCCTACGAGCAGTACTTC. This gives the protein CASSLAREIRAYEQYF.

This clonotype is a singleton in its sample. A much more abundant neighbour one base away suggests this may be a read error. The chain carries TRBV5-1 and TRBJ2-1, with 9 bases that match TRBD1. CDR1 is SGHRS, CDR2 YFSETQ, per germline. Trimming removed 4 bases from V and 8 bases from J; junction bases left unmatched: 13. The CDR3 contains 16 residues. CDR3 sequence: CASSQGTGLGLYEQFF. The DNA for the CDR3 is TGCGCCAGCAGCCAGGGGACAGGGTTGGGGCTTTATGAGCAGTTCTTC.